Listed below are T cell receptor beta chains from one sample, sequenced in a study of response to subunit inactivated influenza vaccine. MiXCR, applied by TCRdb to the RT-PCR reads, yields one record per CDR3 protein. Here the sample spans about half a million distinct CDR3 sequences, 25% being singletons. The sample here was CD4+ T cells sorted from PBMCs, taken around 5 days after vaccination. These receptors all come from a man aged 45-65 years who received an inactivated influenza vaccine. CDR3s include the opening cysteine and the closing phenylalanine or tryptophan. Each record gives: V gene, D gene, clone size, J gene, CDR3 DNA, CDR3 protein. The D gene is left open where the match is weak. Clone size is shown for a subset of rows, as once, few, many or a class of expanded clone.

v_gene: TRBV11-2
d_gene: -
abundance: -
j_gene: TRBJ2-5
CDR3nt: TGTGCCAGCAGCTACATTCGGACGGGCCAAGAGACCCAGTACTTC
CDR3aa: CASSYIRTGQETQYF

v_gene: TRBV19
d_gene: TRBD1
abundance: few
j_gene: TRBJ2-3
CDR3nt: TGTGCCAGTAGTGGACGACAGGGATTCACAGATACGCAGTATTTT
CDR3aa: CASSGRQGFTDTQYF

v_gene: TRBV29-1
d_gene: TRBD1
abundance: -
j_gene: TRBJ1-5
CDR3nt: TGCAGCGTTAAATCTGGGACAGGCAATCAGCCCCAGCATTTT
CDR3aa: CSVKSGTGNQPQHF

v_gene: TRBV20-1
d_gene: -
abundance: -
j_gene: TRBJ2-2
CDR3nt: TGCAGTGCTAGAGGAGGGGCCGGCGCCGGGGAGCTGTTTTTT
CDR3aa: CSARGGAGAGELFF

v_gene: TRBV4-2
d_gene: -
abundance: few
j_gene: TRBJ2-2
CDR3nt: TGTGCCAGCAGCCAGTTAGTTACCGGGGAGCTGTTTTTT
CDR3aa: CASSQLVTGELFF

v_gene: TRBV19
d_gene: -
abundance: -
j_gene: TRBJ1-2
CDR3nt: TGTGCCAGTAGTATAAAGCTCATGTATGGCTACACCTTC
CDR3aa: CASSIKLMYGYTF

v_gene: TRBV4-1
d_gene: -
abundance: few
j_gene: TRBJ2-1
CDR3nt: TGCGCCAGCAGCCAAGGGAGTAGGACCTACAATGAGCAGTTCTTC
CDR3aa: CASSQGSRTYNEQFF

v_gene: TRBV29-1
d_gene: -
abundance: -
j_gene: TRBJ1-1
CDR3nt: TGCAGCGTCGGATCCAGGAGCCAGAACACTGAAGCTTTCTTT
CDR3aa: CSVGSRSQNTEAFF

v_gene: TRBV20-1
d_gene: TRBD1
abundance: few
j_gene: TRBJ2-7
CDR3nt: TGCAGTGCTACCCAGCCGGACAGGAGCTCCTACGAGCAGTACTTC
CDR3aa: CSATQPDRSSYEQYF

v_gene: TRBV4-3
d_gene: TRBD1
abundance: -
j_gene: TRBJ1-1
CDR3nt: TGCGCCAGCAGCCAAGCACAGGGGGCGAGGAGCACTGAAGCTTTCTTT
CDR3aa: CASSQAQGARSTEAFF

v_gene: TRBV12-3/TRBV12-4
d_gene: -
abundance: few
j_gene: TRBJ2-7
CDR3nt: TGTGCCAGCAGTTTACCTCCTTCCTCCTACGAGCAGTACTTC
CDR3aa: CASSLPPSSYEQYF

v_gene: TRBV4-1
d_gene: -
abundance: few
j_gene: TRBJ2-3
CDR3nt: TGCGCCAGCAGCCTCGGTTACAAAGGAGGGGATACGCAGTATTTT
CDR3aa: CASSLGYKGGDTQYF

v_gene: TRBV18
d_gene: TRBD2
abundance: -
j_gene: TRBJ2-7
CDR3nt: TGTGCCAGCTCACCCCTGGGCCAGCGGGAGAACGAGCAGTACTTC
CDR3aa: CASSPLGQRENEQYF

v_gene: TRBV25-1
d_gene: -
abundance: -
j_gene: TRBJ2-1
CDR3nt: TGTGCCAGCAGTGCGAGGGGTCACTCCTACAATGAGCAGTTCTTC
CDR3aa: CASSARGHSYNEQFF

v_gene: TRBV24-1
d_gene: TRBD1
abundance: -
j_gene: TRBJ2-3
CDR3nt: TGTGCCACCAGCCCCACAGGGGGCGGATTATCAGATACGCAGTATTTT
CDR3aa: CATSPTGGGLSDTQYF

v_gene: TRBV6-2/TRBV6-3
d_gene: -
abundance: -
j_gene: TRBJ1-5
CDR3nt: TGTGCCAGCAGTTATTTTCCCCCGGGGCGATATAGCAATCAGCCCCAGCATTTT
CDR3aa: CASSYFPPGRYSNQPQHF

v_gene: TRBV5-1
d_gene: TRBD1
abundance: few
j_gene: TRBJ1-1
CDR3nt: TGCGCCAGCAGCCCGGGGACAGTTTACACTGAAGCTTTCTTT
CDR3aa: CASSPGTVYTEAFF

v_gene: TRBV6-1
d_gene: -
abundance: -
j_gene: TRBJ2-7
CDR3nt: TGTGCCAGCAGGCCCCCTGGAAAACCCATAGAGCAGTACTTC
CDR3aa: CASRPPGKPIEQYF

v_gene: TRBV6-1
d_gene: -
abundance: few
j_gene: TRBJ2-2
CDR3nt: TGTGCCAGCAGTGAAGTTTGGCAGGGTCGGGGCGGGGAGCTGTTTTTT
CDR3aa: CASSEVWQGRGGELFF

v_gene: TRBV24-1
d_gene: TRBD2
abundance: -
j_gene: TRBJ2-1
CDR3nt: TGTGCCACCAGTGAAAGCGGGAGGGTGTACAATGAGCAGTTCTTC
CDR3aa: CATSESGRVYNEQFF

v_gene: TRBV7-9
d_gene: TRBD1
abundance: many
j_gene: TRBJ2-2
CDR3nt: TGTGCCAGCAGCTCCAGACAGGGGGTCCCCACCGGGGAGCTGTTTTTT
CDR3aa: CASSSRQGVPTGELFF

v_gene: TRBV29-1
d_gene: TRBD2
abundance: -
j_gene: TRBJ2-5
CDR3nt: TGCAGCGCTGAAGGGGCGGGAGTGGAGACCCAGTACTTC
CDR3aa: CSAEGAGVETQYF

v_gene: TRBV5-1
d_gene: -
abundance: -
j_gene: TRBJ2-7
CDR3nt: TGCGCCAGCAGCTTGGCCCCAGGGGCTTCTCTATACGAGCAGTACTTC
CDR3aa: CASSLAPGASLYEQYF

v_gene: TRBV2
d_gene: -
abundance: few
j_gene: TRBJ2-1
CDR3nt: TGTGCCACGGGCAGAAATGAGCAGTTCTTC
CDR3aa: CATGRNEQFF

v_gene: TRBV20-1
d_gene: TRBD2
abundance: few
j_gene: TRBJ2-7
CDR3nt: TGCAGTGCTAGAGACCCGGGACTAGCGGGAGGAGAGCAGTACTTC
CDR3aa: CSARDPGLAGGEQYF

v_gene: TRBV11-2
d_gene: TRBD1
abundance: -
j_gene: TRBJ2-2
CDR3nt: TGTGCCAGCAGCTTAGGGGCCCGGACAGGGGGCAACACCGGGGAGCTGTTTTTT
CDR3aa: CASSLGARTGGNTGELFF

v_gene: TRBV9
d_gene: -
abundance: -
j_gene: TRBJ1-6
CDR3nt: TGTGCCAGCAGCTCGGGGACGGGTTCACCCCTCCACTTT
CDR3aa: CASSSGTGSPLHF

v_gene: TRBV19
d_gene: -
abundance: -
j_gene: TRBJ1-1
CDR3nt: TGTGCCAGTAGTGAGACTGTTGGGACTGAAGCTTTCTTT
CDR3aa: CASSETVGTEAFF

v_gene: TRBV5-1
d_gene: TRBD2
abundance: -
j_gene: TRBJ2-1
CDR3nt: TGCGCCAGCAGTACCGGGACTAGCGGGGTCAATGAGCAGTTCTTC
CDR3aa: CASSTGTSGVNEQFF

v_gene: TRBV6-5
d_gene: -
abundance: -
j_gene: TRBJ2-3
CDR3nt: TGTGCCAGCAGTTACTCTGGATGGTCTAGCACAGATACGCAGTATTTT
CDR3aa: CASSYSGWSSTDTQYF

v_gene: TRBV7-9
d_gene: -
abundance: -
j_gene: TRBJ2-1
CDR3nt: TGTGCCAGCAGCCCCGCTAGCGATGAGCAGTTCTTC
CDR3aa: CASSPASDEQFF

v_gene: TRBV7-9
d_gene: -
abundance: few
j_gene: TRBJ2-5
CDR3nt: TGTGCCAGCAGCCGACGGGTGCCGGCCAGGGAAGAGACCCAGTACTTC
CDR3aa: CASSRRVPAREETQYF